The 27 T cell receptor beta chains listed next were all sequenced from one sample in a study of T cells after yellow fever vaccination. TCRdb reprocessed the 5' RACE reads via MiXCR and lists one record per CDR3 protein. Of 450,000 to 550,000 distinct CDR3 sequences listed, about a fifth were seen once; the top ten hold roughly 13%. The material sequenced was PBMCs, taken 15 days after the yellow fever booster vaccination. The receptor set was obtained from a man aged 25 to 45 who received the YFV17D yellow fever vaccine.

This clonotype was detected a few times. The chain combines TRBV10-3 with TRBJ2-3, with D unresolved. V was pared by 0 bases and J by 2 bases, with 9 bases between. The CDR3 consists of 15 residues. CDR1 is ENHRY, CDR2 SYGVKD, per germline. CDR3 residues: CAISESNIFTDTQYF. Here the CDR3 DNA reads TGTGCCATCAGTGAGTCAAATATTTTCACAGATACGCAGTATTTT.

There are a few counts of this clonotype. This chain joins TRBV6-5 and TRBJ2-1; 9 bases align to TRBD2. J gave up 4 bases and V 4 bases, and 5 bases lay outside the gene matches. This CDR3 has 15 residues. CDR1 is MNHEY, CDR2 SVGAGI, per germline. The CDR3 reads CASSWVAGEYNEQFF. In nucleotides, the CDR3 is TGTGCCAGCAGTTGGGTAGCGGGAGAGTACAATGAGCAGTTCTTC.

This clonotype was observed a few times. The V call is TRBV5-1, the J call TRBJ2-1; weak D call: TRBD1 (7 bases). The CDR3 runs to 12 residues. Germline V lookup: CDR1 SGHRS, CDR2 YFSETQ. The ends were cut back, 7 bases at V and 6 bases at J, with 11 bases in the middle. The CDR3 is CASAGQLNEQFF. The CDR3 DNA reads TGCGCCAGCGCGGGACAGCTCAATGAGCAGTTCTTC.

The chain couples TRBV11-1 to TRBJ2-7, with D perhaps matching TRBD1 (6 bases). The CDR3 is 13 amino acids. The V end lost 6 bases, the J end lost 7 bases, and 16 bases lay between the germline ends. The germline gives CDR1 SGHAT, CDR2 FQDESV (reference sequence). The CDR3 DNA follows: TGTGCCAGCAGGGGGGCAGGCCTCCTTGAGCAGTACTTC. Protein: CASRGAGLLEQYF.

This clonotype was seen only a few times. This sequence joins TRBV28 and TRBJ2-1; no reliable D call. CDR1 MDHEN and CDR2 SYDVKM come from the germline V gene. The V gene lost 2 bases and the J gene lost 4 bases, with 6 bases spanning the gap. This CDR3 has 13 residues. The CDR3 loop is CASSLAKYNEQFF. CDR3 DNA sequence: TGTGCCAGCAGTTTAGCCAAGTACAATGAGCAGTTCTTC.

This clonotype was observed a few times. This sequence joins TRBV28 and TRBJ2-3; tentative D call: TRBD2 (6 bases). V lost 3 bases and J lost 6, with 13 bases in between. The germline V gene has CDR1 MDHEN and CDR2 SYDVKM. The CDR3 has 14 amino acids. CDR3 region: CASSFRLDRDTQYF. The CDR3 DNA reads TGTGCCAGCAGTTTTCGACTAGATAGGGATACGCAGTATTTT. The full variable domain, completed using reference TRBV28 and TRBJ2-3, is DVKVTQSSRYLVKRTGEKVFLECVQDMDHENMFWYRQDPGLGLRLIYFSYDVKMKEKGDIPEGYSVSREKKERFSLILESASTNQTSMYLCASSFRLDRDTQYFGPGTRLTVL.

This chain connects TRBV9 to TRBJ2-3, with 9 bases matching TRBD2. The CDR3 extends over 16 amino acids. J was trimmed by 5 bases and V by 0 bases; bases with no gene match: 7. Germline values: CDR1 SGDLS, CDR2 YYNGEE. As DNA, the CDR3 is TGTGCCAGCAGCGTAGCCCCGCGGGAGGGCCAAGATACGCAGTATTTT. Amino acid sequence: CASSVAPREGQDTQYF.

V and J are TRBV27 and TRBJ2-7; D possibly corresponds to TRBD1 (5 bases). The V end lost 5 bases, the J end lost 0 bases, and 14 bases lay between the germline ends. Germline values: CDR1 MNHEY, CDR2 SMNVEV (reference sequence). The CDR3 runs to 15 residues. CDR3 loop: CASSGVKGFSYEQYF. The CDR3 DNA is TGTGCCAGCAGTGGCGTCAAGGGGTTCTCCTACGAGCAGTACTTC.

This clonotype turned up a few times. The CDR3 spells CASTRTSRDNEQFF. CDR3 in DNA: TGTGCCAGCACCCGAACTAGCAGGGACAATGAGCAGTTCTTC. The chain uses TRBV6-2 or TRBV6-3 and TRBJ2-1, with a possible D match to TRBD2 (6 bases). The germline gives CDR1 MNHEY, CDR2 SVGEGT. This CDR3 contains 14 residues. With 7 bases removed from V and 5 bases from J, the gap between germline ends came to 15 bases.

A few counts support this clonotype. V usage is TRBV5-1 and J usage is TRBJ2-1; D perhaps matches TRBD1 (5 bases). The CDR3 covers 15 residues. V lost 0 bases, J lost 4 bases, and 11 bases lay in between. Looked up from germline, CDR1 is SGHRS and CDR2 is YFSETQ. CDR3 nucleotides: TGCGCCAGCAGCTTGGGACAGTCAACTTACAATGAGCAGTTCTTC. This sequence encodes CASSLGQSTYNEQFF.

The J gene is TRBJ2-7, the V gene TRBV5-1, with 7 bases identical to TRBD1. Trimming removed 0 bases from V and 1 base from J; junction bases left unmatched: 4. The CDR3 contains 15 residues. Per germline, CDR1 SGHRS and CDR2 YFSETQ. In nucleotides, the CDR3 is TGCGCCAGCAGCTTGGTCGACAGGGTTTCCTACGAGCAGTACTTC. It translates to CASSLVDRVSYEQYF.

This clonotype was seen only a few times. The rearrangement joins TRBV28 to TRBJ2-7; no definite D call. Germline V gene lookup returns CDR1 MDHEN and CDR2 SYDVKM. This CDR3 is 11 amino acids long. The V gene lost 7 bases and the J gene lost 3 bases, with 7 bases spanning the gap. The CDR3, as DNA: TGTGCCAGCAACACACGCTACGAGCAGTACTTC. Protein sequence: CASNTRYEQYF.

J is TRBJ2-5 and V is TRBV5-5; 7 positions agree with TRBD1. CDR3 length: 14 amino acids. Per the germline V gene, CDR1 is SGHKS and CDR2 is YYEKEE (reference sequence). V was clipped by 3 bases and J by 2 bases; unmatched bases: 4. CDR3 residues: CASSWGQIQETQYF. CDR3 in DNA: TGTGCCAGCAGCTGGGGACAGATTCAAGAGACCCAGTACTTC.

There are a few counts of this clonotype. This chain joins TRBV4-3 and TRBJ1-1, with no clear D. CDR3 length: 15 residues. From germline, CDR1 is LGHNA and CDR2 YSLEER. The V and J ends lost 0 bases and 0 bases respectively, with 8 bases between them. DNA of the CDR3: TGCGCCAGCAGCCAAGATCTGGGTATGAACACTGAAGCTTTCTTT. Translation gives CASSQDLGMNTEAFF.

There are a few counts of this clonotype. The V and J genes are TRBV5-1 and TRBJ2-3; D ambiguous. Trimming removed 4 bases at V and 0 bases at J, with 12 bases between. The CDR3 is made up of 15 amino acids. The V gene's germline CDR1 is SGHRS and CDR2 YFSETQ. The CDR3 DNA reads as TGCGCCAGCAGCATCCAGAGATCTAGCACAGATACGCAGTATTTT. Its protein product is CASSIQRSSTDTQYF.

The J gene is TRBJ2-5, the V gene TRBV5-1; D gene unclear. CDR3 length: 14 amino acids. V lost 4 bases, J lost 5 bases, and 15 bases lay in between. The germline CDR1 and CDR2 sequences are SGHRS and YFSETQ. The CDR3 DNA sequence: TGCGCCAGCAGCACCAGGACCATCGGGGAGACCCAGTACTTC. Translated: CASSTRTIGETQYF.

There are a few counts of this clonotype. This chain links TRBV20-1 with TRBJ2-7; 9 nucleotides match TRBD2. V lost 1 base, J lost 2 bases, and 15 bases stayed unmatched. The length of the CDR3 is 18 residues. Germline CDR1 DFQATT, CDR2 SNEGSKA (reference sequence). The CDR3 sequence: CSARGLRGSGSNPYEQYF. The CDR3 DNA reads TGCAGTGCTAGAGGTTTGCGGGGTAGCGGGAGCAATCCCTACGAGCAGTACTTC.

This chain connects TRBV29-1 to TRBJ2-3; 11 bases line up with TRBD2. This CDR3 spans 14 amino acids. Unmatched junction bases numbered 6, after V lost 6 bases and J lost 4 bases. Germline-derived CDR1 and CDR2 are SQVTM and ANQGSEA. The CDR3 coding sequence is TGCAGCGTGGATACTAGCGGGAGCTCAGATACGCAGTATTTT. Translated: CSVDTSGSSDTQYF.

V and J are TRBV6-1 and TRBJ2-1; D possibly corresponds to TRBD2 (5 bases). With 6 bases removed from V and 0 bases from J, the gap between germline ends came to 15 bases. CDR3 size: 16 residues. Germline CDR1 is MNHNS and CDR2 is SASEGT. The CDR3, as DNA: TGTGCCAGCAGCGGGTTGGAGGCAAGCTCCTACAATGAGCAGTTCTTC. It codes for CASSGLEASSYNEQFF.

A few counts support this clonotype. The V call is TRBV6-2 or TRBV6-3, the J call TRBJ1-1; 9 bases match TRBD1. Germline V CDR1 and CDR2: MNHEY, SVGEGT. J lost 4 bases, V lost 4 bases, and 10 bases had no gene match. The CDR3 has 16 amino acids. The chain's CDR3 is CASSFEPGQGITEAFF. The CDR3 DNA reads as TGTGCCAGCAGTTTCGAACCGGGACAGGGCATCACTGAAGCTTTCTTT.

This clonotype was observed a handful of times. The genes are TRBV5-1 and TRBJ2-1; 13 bases agree with TRBD2. The V segment lost 3 bases and the J segment 10 bases; nucleotides outside the gene matches: 7. Germline V gene data show CDR1 as SGHRS and CDR2 as YFSETQ. The CDR3 extends over 15 amino acids. As DNA, the CDR3 is TGCGCCAGCAGCTGGGGACTAGCGGGACATGGCGAGCAGTTCTTC. Translated: CASSWGLAGHGEQFF.

With respect to this clonotype: It may be a read error: a sequence one base away is much more abundant. This CDR3 is CCAADLAGAFTGELFF. The CDR3 DNA reads TGCTGTGCTGCAGACCTAGCGGGAGCGTTCACCGGGGAGCTGTTTTTT. J is TRBJ2-2 and V is TRBV20-1, with 10 bases fitting TRBD2. Germline values: CDR1 DFQATT, CDR2 SNEGSKA (reference sequence). This CDR3 has 16 residues.

Here the CDR3 reads CASSLDGRRYTGELFF. CDR3 sequence (DNA): TGTGCCAGCAGCTTAGACGGCAGGCGATACACCGGGGAGCTGTTTTTT. V usage is TRBV11-2 and J usage is TRBJ2-2; D is unresolved. CDR1 and CDR2 (germline): SGHAT, FQNNGV. With 0 bases removed from V and 3 bases from J, the gap between germline ends came to 11 bases. This CDR3 region has 16 residues.

This clonotype was seen only a few times. The chain joins TRBV20-1 to TRBJ2-7, with D possibly being TRBD2 (6 bases). The V and J ends lost 1 base and 3 bases respectively, with 16 bases between them. Looked up from germline, CDR1 is DFQATT and CDR2 is SNEGSKA (reference sequence). The CDR3 totals 15 residues. DNA of the CDR3: TGCAGTGCTAGAGTACCCGGGACTTCTCGCTACGAGCAGTACTTC. This sequence encodes CSARVPGTSRYEQYF.

This clonotype was detected a few times. The chain recombines TRBV7-2 with TRBJ2-1; D might be TRBD2 (7 bases). The V end was cut by 4 bases, the J end by 3 bases, with 16 bases between. The CDR3 spans 16 residues. Per germline, CDR1 SGHTA and CDR2 FQGNSA. CDR3 region: CASSSLGGRGYNEQFF. CDR3 nucleotide sequence: TGTGCCAGCAGCTCATTAGGGGGGAGGGGCTACAATGAGCAGTTCTTC.

The table lists this clonotype with a few counts. The V gene is TRBV29-1, the J gene TRBJ2-7; unclear D gene. The CDR3 extends over 11 amino acids. The ends were cut back, 5 bases at V and 6 bases at J, with 11 bases in the middle. Germline assignment: CDR1 SQVTM and CDR2 ANQGSEA. Written as DNA, the CDR3 is TGCAGCGTTTTGCAGGTACTCGAGCAGTACTTC. Protein: CSVLQVLEQYF.

This clonotype was seen a few times. The chain uses TRBV5-1 and TRBJ2-3, with TRBD1 as a possible D gene (6 bases). The CDR3 covers 14 residues. The germline gives CDR1 SGHRS, CDR2 YFSETQ. V gave up 0 bases and J gave up 7 bases, with 12 bases separating them. As DNA, the CDR3 is TGCGCCAGCAGCTTGGAGGGGGAAGGATATACGCAGTATTTT. The encoded protein is CASSLEGEGYTQYF. The entire variable domain, with the rest obtained from reference TRBV5-1 and TRBJ2-3, is as follows: KAGVTQTPRYLIKTRGQQVTLSCSPISGHRSVSWYQQTPGQGLQFLFEYFSETQRNKGNFPGRFSGRQFSNSRSEMNVSTLELGDSALYLCASSLEGEGYTQYFGPGTRLTVL.